Below, one T cell receptor beta chain is given with its context. TCRdb reprocessed the RT-PCR reads with MiXCR, giving one entry per CDR3 protein. Seen here are almost 700,000 distinct CDR3 sequences, 14% observed once, and the top ten hold about 3.9%. This CDR3 comprises 13 residues. Trimming shortened V by 3 bases and J by 3 bases, and 9 bases separated the two germline ends. CDR1 SGHTA and CDR2 FQGTGA come from the germline V gene. The genes are TRBV7-3 and TRBJ2-7; D may be TRBD2 (6 bases). The clonotype originates from a female donor in good health, serving as a healthy control. Material for sequencing was memory CD4+ T cells from blood. CDR3 DNA sequence: TGTGCCAGCAGCTTTAAGGGAGGCTACGAGCAGTACTTC. It translates to CASSFKGGYEQYF. Looking up the rest from reference TRBV7-3 and TRBJ2-7 gives the full variable domain: GAGVSQTPSNKVTEKGKYVELRCDPISGHTALYWYRQSLGQGPEFLIYFQGTGAADDSGLPNDRFFAVRPEGSVSTLKIQRTERGDSAVYLCASSFKGGYEQYFGPGTRLTVT.